The next 3 T cell receptor beta chains were all read from a single sample in a study of T cell responses to AZD1222 COVID-19 vaccine (dated by TCRdb to the early 2020s). To prepare the library, the immunoSEQ multiplex PCR assay was applied. The clones in this table, taken by TCRdb from immuneACCESS, are in-frame only. Not every clone is retained; where verified, under half of the shortfall comes from an unresolved V gene, and the cause of the rest is unknown. Across this sample there are around 130,000 clones, with about nine tenths seen only once. About 1.1% of the sample is in the top ten clones. The time point label corresponds to: about 28 days (+/-7) after the second vaccine dose. The sample consisted of peripheral blood, taken 28 days after the second AZD1222 dose. These receptors all stem from an adult who received the AZD1222 COVID-19 vaccine.

The chain couples TRBV25-1 to TRBJ2-5; 8 nucleotides align to TRBD2. This CDR3 contains 14 residues. The germline V gene has CDR1 MGHDK and CDR2 SYGVNS. The V and J ends lost 5 bases and 5 bases, in that order; junction bases with no gene match: 7. DNA for the CDR3: TGTGCCAGCAGTCCGACGGGAGGGATGGAGACCCAGTACTTC. Its translation: CASSPTGGMETQYF.

The rearrangement uses TRBV7-2 and TRBJ2-3; D perhaps matches TRBD1 (5 bases). Trimming took off 1 base at V and 2 bases at J, with 13 bases between the two ends. Germline V gene data show CDR1 as SGHTA and CDR2 as FQGNSA. CDR3 size: 16 residues. CDR3 nucleotide sequence: TGTGCCAGCAGCTTAGGGGGAAGGGGTTTCACAGATACGCAGTATTTT. It encodes CASSLGGRGFTDTQYF.

The CDR3 nucleotides are TGTGCCTGGAGTAGGGGGACTCGCAATGAGCAGTTCTTC. It encodes CAWSRGTRNEQFF. The chain joins TRBV30 to TRBJ2-1; D may match TRBD1 or TRBD2 (6 bases each). This CDR3 is 13 amino acids long. CDR1 is GTSNPN, CDR2 SVGIG, per germline (reference sequence). With 2 bases removed from V and 6 bases from J, the gap between germline ends came to 11 bases.